This T cell receptor (beta chain) was obtained from a study of blood T cell repertoires in COVID-19. Study overall: Italy, Spain and the United States were the sources of the convalescent and acute COVID-19 samples. The cDNA or gDNA used as material had been derived from T cells, B-cell-depleted T cells, or PBMCs.

V dropped 3 bases and J dropped 2; count of bases not matched to a gene: 1. CDR1 is SGHAT, CDR2 FQNNGV, per germline. CDR3 length: 13 residues. Seattle-derived patients entered the study during active infection and were followed longitudinally. Per the authors' pipeline: Quantification of nucleated cells was approximated via reference gene primer amplification. Repertoires were generated with immunoSEQ multiplex PCR, while TCRdb's copy carries only in-frame clones and drops some. The D gene and trimming were derived from the DNA, and the V and J assignments and clone size from that table. The profile shows fewer than 400,000 clones, around 92% of them singletons.

The chain has TRBV11-2 and TRBJ2-7; 7 bases are shared with TRBD2. This receptor was obtained from a woman in her thirties with COVID-19, enrolled during active disease. Input material: peripheral blood. CDR3 sequence (DNA): TGTGCCAGCAGCTTCAGCGGGGCCTACGAGCAGTACTTC. Amino acid sequence: CASSFSGAYEQYF.